The present TCR beta chain was sequenced within a study of graft-versus-host responses after intestinal transplantation. Background on the study: The transplants performed in recipients were multivisceral, liver-intestinal, or isolated intestinal. For around 3 years after anti-thymocyte globulin induction, all recipients took tacrolimus and steroids.

Findings and caveats of the study: There were GvH clones found in recipient marrow, and some of them appeared first in ileum or blood. Declines in HvG clones occurring early post-transplant were associated with peak circulating GvH clone levels.

TCRdb's table, derived via immunoSEQ multiplex PCR, lists solely in-frame clones and lacks some. The data hold 90,000 to 120,000 clones, with roughly 90% observed a single time. As to this clone: Antigen: not known.

V lost 5 bases, J lost 0 bases, and 6 bases stayed unmatched. Germline V lookup: CDR1 MNHEY, CDR2 SMNVEV (reference sequence). The CDR3 sequence is 16 residues long. The starting material was unstimulated CD4+ T cells sorted from spleen or lymph node cells, obtained before transplant. This chain uses TRBV27 with TRBJ1-3; 8 bases align to TRBD1. The receptor's source is a human donor who was the organ donor for an intestinal transplant. CDR3 region: CASSTGQGNSGNTIYF. The CDR3 bases are TGTGCCAGCAGTACCGGACAGGGAAACTCTGGAAACACCATATATTTT.